The rows below give T cell receptor beta chains drawn from one sample of a study of patients and donors after allogeneic stem cell transplantation. Each CDR3 protein gets one entry after TCRdb re-called the RT-PCR reads with MiXCR. The repertoire includes about a million distinct CDR3 sequences, under 20% of them detected once, and around 6% sits in the top ten. The sample taken for sequencing was blood, either unsorted or a sorted T cell fraction (not recorded which). The receptor set was obtained from a human donor who was either an allogeneic HSCT recipient or a stem cell or donor lymphocyte infusion donor (not recorded which). It is not recorded whose cells these are; they may come from a transplant donor. Both conserved end residues are part of each CDR3. D genes are given only for firm matches. Not all rows give a size; the values are once, few, many and, for expanded clones, a class.

CASSYFGDTEGYTF,TGTGCCAGCAGTTATTTCGGGGACACGGAGGGCTACACCTTC,TRBJ1-2,TRBV6-5,many,NA
CASTPGTDHYEQYF,TGTGCCAGCACCCCAGGGACAGACCACTACGAGCAGTACTTC,TRBJ2-7,TRBV21-1,NA,NA
CASSARRDRGQPQHF,TGTGCCAGCAGCGCCCGCCGGGACAGGGGACAGCCCCAGCATTTT,TRBJ1-5,TRBV7-2,few,TRBD1
CASSHETRTGDNGYTF,TGCGCCAGCAGCCACGAAACTCGGACAGGGGATAATGGCTACACCTTC,TRBJ1-2,TRBV4-3,few,TRBD1
CASSFWGRGLDEQYF,TGTGCCAGCAGTTTTTGGGGCAGGGGGCTCGACGAGCAGTACTTC,TRBJ2-7,TRBV12-3/TRBV12-4,few,TRBD1
CSATTSIGTDTQYF,TGCAGTGCCACCACCTCCATAGGGACAGATACGCAGTATTTT,TRBJ2-3,TRBV20-1,NA,NA
CATGPDSSYEQYF,TGTGCCACTGGCCCGGACAGCTCCTACGAGCAGTACTTC,TRBJ2-7,TRBV2,NA,NA
CSARDLGSPNEKLFF,TGCAGTGCTAGAGATCTAGGGAGTCCTAATGAAAAACTGTTTTTT,TRBJ1-4,TRBV20-1,few,NA
CAGGVYSNQPQHF,TGTGCCGGCGGGGTGTATAGCAATCAGCCCCAGCATTTT,TRBJ1-5,TRBV2,NA,NA
CASSLDGLGKGYTF,TGTGCCAGCAGCTTAGATGGTTTGGGGAAAGGCTACACCTTC,TRBJ1-2,TRBV7-2,NA,NA
CASRRTGASYEQYF,TGCGCCAGCCGTAGGACAGGGGCCTCCTACGAGCAGTACTTC,TRBJ2-7,TRBV5-1,NA,TRBD1
CSARGREWNIQYF,TGCAGTGCTAGAGGGCGGGAGTGGAACATTCAGTACTTC,TRBJ2-4,TRBV20-1,many,TRBD2
CASSFNYGNSPLHF,TGTGCCAGCAGCTTCAATTATGGAAATTCACCCCTCCACTTT,TRBJ1-6,TRBV5-6,NA,NA
CAISDEYRGGVEAFF,TGTGCCATCAGTGATGAGTATCGGGGAGGGGTGGAGGCTTTCTTT,TRBJ1-1,TRBV10-3,NA,NA
CASSLDRDSETYEQYF,TGCGCCAGCAGCTTGGACCGGGACAGCGAGACCTACGAGCAGTACTTC,TRBJ2-7,TRBV5-1,few,TRBD1
CASSQGIWGDEQYF,TGTGCCAGCAGCCAAGGGATTTGGGGAGACGAGCAGTACTTC,TRBJ2-7,TRBV3-1,NA,NA
CASSLTGQGETEAFF,TGTGCCAGCAGCTTAACCGGACAGGGCGAAACTGAAGCTTTCTTT,TRBJ1-1,TRBV5-6,few,TRBD1
CASSQGQERTSYEQYF,TGCGCCAGCAGCCAAGGGCAGGAGAGGACCTCCTACGAGCAGTACTTC,TRBJ2-7,TRBV4-1,few,NA
CATNGGQDTQYF,TGTGCCACCAACGGGGGACAAGATACGCAGTATTTT,TRBJ2-3,TRBV24-1,many,NA
CASSSQLGETQYF,TGTGCCAGCAGCTCTCAGCTAGGCGAGACCCAGTACTTC,TRBJ2-5,TRBV7-9,few,NA
CASSLAGGRLNPETQYF,TGCGCCAGCAGCTTGGCCGGAGGTCGACTCAATCCAGAGACCCAGTACTTC,TRBJ2-5,TRBV5-1,NA,NA
CASGSGRQITQYF,TGTGCCAGCGGTTCCGGGAGGCAGATAACGCAGTATTTT,TRBJ2-3,TRBV6-5,few,TRBD2
CASSLETLAGGPSTQYF,TGTGCCAGCAGCTTGGAAACTCTAGCGGGAGGGCCGAGTACGCAGTATTTT,TRBJ2-3,TRBV11-2,NA,TRBD2
CSARNGLAGFDTQYF,TGCAGTGCTAGAAACGGACTAGCGGGGTTTGATACGCAGTATTTT,TRBJ2-3,TRBV20-1,NA,TRBD2
CASSSLAGGFRLELFF,TGTGCCAGCAGTAGTCTAGCGGGAGGTTTTCGTCTCGAGCTGTTCTTC,TRBJ2-1,TRBV12-3/TRBV12-4,NA,TRBD2